The 25 T cell receptor beta chains below were found in one sample sequenced in a study of T-cell memory formation after mild COVID-19. TCRdb re-called the 5' RACE reads through MiXCR, storing one row per CDR3 protein. The sample has some 320,000 distinct CDR3 sequences; approximately 14% are singletons. The sample taken for sequencing was PBMCs or a T cell subset sorted from them (not recorded which). The receptors were gathered from a man aged 18 to 29 who had mild COVID-19 (a few samples of this study predate the infection). Cell type and time point are not known.

This clonotype was counted between two and nine times. The chain links TRBV5-4 to TRBJ1-2, with D possibly matching TRBD1 (5 bases). Trimming shortened V by 4 bases and J by 4 bases, and 14 bases separated the two germline ends. CDR3 length equals 14 residues. The germline V gene encodes CDR1 SGHNT and CDR2 YYREEE (reference sequence). CDR3 region: CASSRSAGTYGYTF. The DNA for the CDR3 is TGTGCCAGCAGCCGCTCGGCCGGGACCTATGGCTACACCTTC. Filled out from reference TRBV5-4 and TRBJ1-2, the complete variable domain reads ETGVTQSPTHLIKTRGQQVTLRCSSQSGHNTVSWYQQALGQGPQFIFQYYREEENGRGNFPPRFSGLQFPNYSSELNVNALELDDSALYLCASSRSAGTYGYTFGSGTRLTVV.

The chain recombines TRBV6-2 or TRBV6-3 with TRBJ2-3; 9 bases match TRBD2. The V gene end was trimmed by 0 bases and the J gene end by 4 bases; junction bases not matched to a gene: 5. The CDR3 is 16 residues long. Germline V gene sequence: CDR1 MNHEY, CDR2 SVGEGT. For the CDR3, the DNA is TGTGCCAGCAGTTACTCGGGACTAGCAGTTCCAGATACGCAGTATTTT. Its translation: CASSYSGLAVPDTQYF.

CDR3 sequence reads: CSASGTGVNIQYF. The CDR3 DNA reads as TGCAGTGCCTCCGGGACAGGGGTAAACATTCAGTACTTC. This sequence joins TRBV20-1 and TRBJ2-4; 10 bases fit TRBD1. The trim removed 6 bases at V and 6 bases at J, leaving 5 bases unmatched. Per the germline V gene, CDR1 is DFQATT and CDR2 is SNEGSKA (reference sequence). This CDR3 has 13 amino acids.

This clonotype turned up a few times. V usage is TRBV20-1 and J usage is TRBJ1-2, with TRBD1 as a possible D gene (5 bases). Germline CDR1 reads DFQATT; CDR2 reads SNEGSKA (reference sequence). V lost 1 base and J 2 bases, leaving 11 bases between the germline ends. CDR3 size: 14 residues. This chain's CDR3 is CSARGGGGNYGYTF. In nucleotides, the CDR3 is TGCAGTGCTAGAGGGGGGGGTGGCAACTATGGCTACACCTTC.

The chain uses TRBV2 and TRBJ2-7, with D tentatively TRBD2 (6 bases). Germline CDR1 reads SNHLY; CDR2 reads FYNNEI. This CDR3 has 14 amino acids. The V gene lost 8 bases and the J gene lost 4 bases, with 18 bases spanning the gap. The CDR3 DNA is TGTGCCAGCCGTATTGAGGGTGGGAGGTACGAGCAGTACGTC. Residues: CASRIEGGRYEQYV.

This clonotype was found a few times. The chain recombines TRBV7-2 with TRBJ2-1, with a weak D call TRBD2 (5 bases). Per germline, CDR1 SGHTA and CDR2 FQGNSA. Trimming pared 4 bases from V and 9 bases from J, leaving 7 bases between. This CDR3 comprises 11 residues. Written as DNA, the CDR3 is TGTGCCAGCAGCTGGGGAGCTGAGCAGTTCTTC. Translating gives CASSWGAEQFF.

This clonotype was detected only a few times. The chain joins TRBV7-9 to TRBJ2-3; 8 nucleotides agree with TRBD2. Looked up from germline, CDR1 is SEHNR and CDR2 is FQNEAQ (reference sequence). V was clipped by 6 bases and J by 4 bases; unmatched bases: 12. The length of the CDR3 is 16 residues. CDR3 DNA: TGTGCCAGCAGAACTTCGGGACTAGTAGAGTCAGATACGCAGTATTTT. This gives the protein CASRTSGLVESDTQYF. Together with reference TRBV7-9 and TRBJ2-3, the CDR3 gives the full variable domain: DTGVSQNPRHKITKRGQNVTFRCDPISEHNRLYWYRQTLGQGPEFLTYFQNEAQLEKSRLLSDRFSAERPKGSFSTLEIQRTEQGDSAMYLCASRTSGLVESDTQYFGPGTRLTVL.

This clonotype has a handful of counts. This chain links TRBV29-1 with TRBJ1-2; the D is unclear. Germline CDR1 SQVTM, CDR2 ANQGSEA. The length of the CDR3 is 12 residues. V dropped 4 bases and J dropped 3 bases, with 9 bases sitting between them. CDR3 in DNA: TGCAGCGTTGTGTCGTGGGACTATGGCTACACCTTC. Translated, it gives CSVVSWDYGYTF.

This sequence joins TRBV12-3 or TRBV12-4 and TRBJ2-3, with TRBD1 identical over 7 bases. The CDR3 covers 13 residues. The ends lost 7 bases at V and 4 bases at J; junction bases unmatched: 5. CDR3 sequence: CASTTGAADTQYF. The DNA of the CDR3 is TGTGCCAGCACTACAGGGGCTGCAGATACGCAGTATTTT.

The chain recombines TRBV12-3 or TRBV12-4 with TRBJ2-1, with 9 positions matching TRBD1. With 7 bases clipped from V and 6 bases from J, the junction kept 7 bases outside the gene matches. The CDR3 length is 14 residues. The CDR3 region has the DNA TGTGCCAGCACTTGGGGGGACAGGGTCAATGAGCAGTTCTTC. Translation gives CASTWGDRVNEQFF.

The chain links TRBV12-3 or TRBV12-4 to TRBJ1-2; D is perhaps TRBD1 (6 bases). Trimming left V 2 bases short and J 8 bases short, with 21 bases between. The CDR3 is 16 amino acids. The CDR3 DNA follows: TGTGCCAGCAGTTTATATTCGGGACCCCCCACAGGGGGCTACACCTTC. Translating it yields CASSLYSGPPTGGYTF.

This clonotype was counted between two and nine times. V gene TRBV29-1 combines with J gene TRBJ2-5, with a weak D call TRBD2 (6 bases). V lost 6 bases and J 5 bases, leaving 16 bases between the germline ends. Germline-derived CDR1 and CDR2 are SQVTM and ANQGSEA. CDR3 length: 13 amino acids. CDR3 sequence: CSVARGSWETQYF. The CDR3, as DNA: TGCAGCGTCGCGCGGGGATCCTGGGAGACCCAGTACTTC.

This clonotype has a handful of counts. The chain links TRBV10-3 to TRBJ1-2; no clear D. This CDR3 region has 15 residues. Trimming took off 0 bases at V and 5 bases at J, with 13 bases between the two ends. Germline loops: CDR1 ENHRY, CDR2 SYGVKD. CDR3: CAISESLQLAYGYTF. CDR3 in DNA: TGTGCCATCAGTGAGTCGCTTCAGTTGGCGTATGGCTACACCTTC.

The V call is TRBV6-5, the J call TRBJ1-1; weak D call: TRBD1 (6 bases). The CDR3 length is 13 residues. Trimming shortened V by 0 bases and J by 7 bases, and 9 bases separated the two germline ends. CDR1 MNHEY and CDR2 SVGAGI come from the germline V gene. CDR3 loop: CASSYSGAVEAFF. CDR3 DNA: TGTGCCAGCAGTTACTCGGGGGCAGTTGAAGCTTTCTTT.

This clonotype has more than one count but fewer than ten. V gene TRBV5-1 combines with J gene TRBJ2-2, with 11 bases lining up with TRBD2. The CDR3 runs 14 residues. Trimming removed 4 bases from V and 4 bases from J; junction bases left unmatched: 0. Germline loops: CDR1 SGHRS, CDR2 YFSETQ. CDR3 coding DNA: TGCGCCAGCAGCGGACTAGCGGGCACCGGGGAGCTGTTTTTT. Its protein is CASSGLAGTGELFF.

This clonotype was counted many times. The CDR3 DNA reads TGTGCCAGCAGCCACGGAAGGAGGGAAGAGACCCAGTACTTC. Its translation is CASSHGRREETQYF. This rearrangement joins TRBV3-1 to TRBJ2-5; weak D call: TRBD2 (6 bases). Germline V gene sequence: CDR1 LGHDT, CDR2 YNNKEL (reference sequence). V lost 3 bases to trimming and J lost 3 bases, with 11 bases between them. The CDR3 spans 14 residues.

This clonotype has more than one count but fewer than ten. The V call is TRBV6-2 or TRBV6-3, the J call TRBJ2-5; D tentatively reads TRBD1 or TRBD2 (5 bases each). Between the trimmed V and J ends, which lost 6 bases and 9 bases, there was a span of 20 bases. Germline CDR1 is MNHEY and CDR2 is SVGEGT. The CDR3 length is 14 residues. CDR3 in DNA: TGTGCCAGCAGACTGACCGGGACGCCTTCCGCCCAGTACTTC. Residues: CASRLTGTPSAQYF.

This rearrangement joins TRBV20-1 to TRBJ2-5, with D maybe TRBD2 (5 bases). The CDR3 has 13 amino acids. The V gene lost 3 bases and the J gene lost 9 bases, with 17 bases spanning the gap. CDR1 is DFQATT, CDR2 SNEGSKA, per germline (reference sequence). CDR3 nucleotide sequence: TGCAGTGCTAGTGGGCGGGCCCCGGCGGCCCAGTACTTC. This translates into CSASGRAPAAQYF.

The CDR3, as DNA: TGTGCCAGCAGCTTCGCAGGGGGCTCTGGCACTGAAGCTTTCTTT. Translation: CASSFAGGSGTEAFF. This sequence joins TRBV7-2 and TRBJ1-1, with TRBD1 matching over 8 bases. The CDR3 is made up of 15 amino acids. Germline V gene data show CDR1 as SGHTA and CDR2 as FQGNSA. The junction had 7 bases not matched to a gene; V was cut back by 3 bases and J by 4 bases.

In this sample, this clonotype turned up a few times. The chain uses TRBV9 and TRBJ2-2; 13 bases match TRBD2. Trimming removed 4 bases from V and 2 bases from J; junction bases left unmatched: 14. The CDR3 is made up of 20 amino acids. Germline CDR1 SGDLS, CDR2 YYNGEE. The chain's CDR3 is CASSPRTSGGSTLNTGELFF. The CDR3 bases are TGTGCCAGCAGCCCTAGGACTAGCGGGGGTTCCACACTAAACACCGGGGAGCTGTTTTTT.

The chain combines TRBV7-2 with TRBJ2-7; TRBD2 is a possible D gene (5 bases). Trimming took 5 bases from V and 0 from J, leaving 17 bases between them. CDR1 is SGHTA and CDR2 is FQGNSA in the germline V gene. The CDR3 has 16 amino acids. CDR3 in amino acids: CASSPPGSFSSYEQYF. The CDR3 DNA is TGTGCCAGCAGCCCTCCGGGGTCCTTTAGCTCCTACGAGCAGTACTTC.

This clonotype was found a few times. The genes are TRBV5-6 and TRBJ2-1; D gene uncertain. The germline V and J ends were trimmed by 3 bases and 3 bases, with 16 bases remaining between them. The CDR3 has 16 amino acids. Germline V gene sequence: CDR1 SGHDT, CDR2 YYEEEE. CDR3 loop: CASSSASWKGYNEQFF. The DNA for the CDR3 is TGTGCCAGCAGCTCGGCTAGTTGGAAGGGCTACAATGAGCAGTTCTTC.

This clonotype was observed a few times. The V and J genes are TRBV29-1 and TRBJ2-5; D is uncertain. The V gene's germline CDR1 is SQVTM and CDR2 ANQGSEA. The CDR3 sequence is 13 residues long. V was cut by 3 bases and J by 5 bases, with 13 bases left in between. CDR3 in amino acids: CSVELNLRETQYF. CDR3 coding DNA: TGCAGCGTTGAGCTAAACCTCCGGGAGACCCAGTACTTC. The full variable domain, completed using reference TRBV29-1 and TRBJ2-5, is SAVISQKPSRDICQRGTSLTIQCQVDSQVTMMFWYRQQPGQSLTLIATANQGSEATYESGFVIDKFPISRPNLTFSTLTVSNMSPEDSSIYLCSVELNLRETQYFGPGTRLLVL.

This clonotype has a handful of counts. The rearrangement joins TRBV10-3 to TRBJ1-2, with D hard to call. The CDR3 length is 16 residues. The V gene's germline CDR1 is ENHRY and CDR2 SYGVKD. Trimming removed 7 bases from V and 3 bases from J, with 21 bases in between. Here the CDR3 DNA reads TGTGCCATCACCGGCGGAGAAGGGCTCAATGACTATGGCTACACCTTC. This encodes CAITGGEGLNDYGYTF.

This chain joins TRBV15 and TRBJ2-5, with 10 bases aligning to TRBD2. This CDR3 has 14 residues. The J segment lost 9 bases and the V segment lost 8 bases, leaving 12 bases of the junction unmatched. Germline CDR1 is LNHNV and CDR2 is YYDKDF (reference sequence). The CDR3 here is CATSASGGVLAQYF. The DNA for the CDR3 is TGTGCCACCTCGGCTAGCGGGGGTGTTCTGGCCCAGTACTTC.